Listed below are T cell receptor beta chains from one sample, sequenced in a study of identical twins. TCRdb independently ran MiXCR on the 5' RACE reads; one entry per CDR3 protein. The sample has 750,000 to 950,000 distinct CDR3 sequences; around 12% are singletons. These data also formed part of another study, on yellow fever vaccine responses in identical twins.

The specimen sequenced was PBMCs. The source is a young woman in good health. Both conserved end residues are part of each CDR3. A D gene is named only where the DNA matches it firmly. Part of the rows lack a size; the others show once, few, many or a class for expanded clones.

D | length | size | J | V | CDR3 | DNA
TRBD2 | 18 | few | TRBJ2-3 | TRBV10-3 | CAISFRSEGGSITDTQYF | TGTGCCATCAGTTTTCGCTCGGAGGGCGGGAGTATCACAGATACGCAGTATTTT
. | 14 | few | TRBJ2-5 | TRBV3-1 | CASSHGTRRGTQYF | TGTGCCAGCAGCCACGGGACTCGAAGAGGGACCCAGTACTTC
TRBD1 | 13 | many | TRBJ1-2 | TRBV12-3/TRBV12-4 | CASSRDRGFGYTF | TGTGCCAGCAGTCGCGACAGGGGCTTCGGCTACACCTTC
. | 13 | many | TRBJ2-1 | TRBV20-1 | CSARDRGYNEQFF | TGCAGTGCTAGAGATCGGGGGTACAATGAGCAGTTCTTC
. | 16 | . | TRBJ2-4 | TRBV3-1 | CASSQTEGRGKNIQYF | TGTGCCAGCAGCCAAACCGAGGGGAGAGGCAAAAACATTCAGTACTTC
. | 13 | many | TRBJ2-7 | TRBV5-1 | CASSSQTRGEQYF | TGCGCCAGCAGCTCACAGACTCGGGGAGAGCAGTACTTC
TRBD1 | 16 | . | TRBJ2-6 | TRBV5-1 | CASSPQGIAGANVLTF | TGCGCCAGCAGCCCACAGGGGATCGCTGGGGCCAACGTCCTGACTTTC
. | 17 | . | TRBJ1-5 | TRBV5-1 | CASSPDGGSVGNQPQHF | TGCGCCAGCAGCCCGGACGGGGGGTCGGTGGGCAATCAGCCCCAGCATTTT
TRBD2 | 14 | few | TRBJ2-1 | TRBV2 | CASSWSGRAHEQFF | TGTGCCAGCTCCTGGAGCGGGAGGGCCCATGAGCAGTTCTTC
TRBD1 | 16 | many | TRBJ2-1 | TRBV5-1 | CASRWTGGEMFNEQFF | TGCGCCAGCAGATGGACAGGGGGCGAAATGTTCAATGAGCAGTTCTTC
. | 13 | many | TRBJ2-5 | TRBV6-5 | CASSWGVQETQYF | TGTGCCAGCAGTTGGGGAGTCCAAGAGACCCAGTACTTC
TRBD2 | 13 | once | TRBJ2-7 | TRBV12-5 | CASGIAGVGEQYF | TGTGCTAGTGGAATAGCGGGAGTTGGGGAGCAGTACTTC
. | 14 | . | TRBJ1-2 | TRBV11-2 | CASSPKQGLNGYTF | TGTGCCAGCAGCCCCAAACAGGGTTTGAATGGCTACACCTTC
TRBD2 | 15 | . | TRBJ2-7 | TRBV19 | CASSISGTNSYEQYF | TGTGCCAGTAGTATAAGCGGGACTAACTCCTACGAGCAGTACTTC
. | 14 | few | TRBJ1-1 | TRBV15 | CATSRVPGGTEAFF | TGTGCCACCAGCAGAGTCCCGGGAGGCACTGAAGCTTTCTTT
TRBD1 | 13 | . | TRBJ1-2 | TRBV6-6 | CASTLGQGDGYTF | TGTGCCAGCACCCTTGGACAGGGGGATGGCTACACCTTC
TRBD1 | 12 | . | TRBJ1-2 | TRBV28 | CASWDRGYGYTF | TGTGCCAGCTGGGACAGGGGATATGGCTACACCTTC